The sequence of this T cell receptor (beta chain) was determined in a study of cytomegalovirus exposure and HLA in healthy donors. The CDR3 covers 17 residues. Germline V CDR1 and CDR2: KGHSH, LQKENI. Deletions cut 4 bases from V and 3 bases from J, with 21 bases between. Broader study findings: A later analysis reportedly found fewer N-insertions in an Asian-associated ancestry cluster than the roughly 680-donor mean.

PCR employed 60 Vbeta and 13 Jbeta primers. The data were produced by immunoSEQ multiplex PCR, yet TCRdb's version contains in-frame clones alone and is incomplete. Its table records approximately 100,000 clones. Of note for this clone: What it binds is unknown.

This TCR came from a man aged 50 to 59 in good health and CMV-seropositive. The sequenced sample was PBMCs. The chain is built from TRBV18 and TRBJ1-1, with TRBD1 as a possible D gene (5 bases). The CDR3 DNA reads as TGTGCCAGCTCACGCATGGAGGGGCGGAATAAGGACACTGAAGCTTTCTTT. Translating it yields CASSRMEGRNKDTEAFF.